This T cell receptor (beta chain) appears in the sequencing data of a study of T cell repertoires in cytomegalovirus infection. Study-wide background: Recently identified HLA-C-restricted and well-studied HLA-B-restricted CMV epitopes were used. Based on public TCR beta signatures, there were indications of CMV infection and of a matching HLA type.

The CDR3 has 12 amino acids. The trim removed 6 bases at V and 14 bases at J, leaving 10 bases unmatched. Germline V gene data show CDR1 as SGHVS and CDR2 as FNYEAQ. General observations from the study: Predominance within the ex vivo response was attributable to HLA-C-restricted CMV-specific TCR beta clonotypes. Summed public TCR beta family frequency identified CMV carriers bearing the relevant HLA.

MiXCR, run by TCRdb on the reads, gives a single entry per CDR3 protein. The sample has roughly 860,000 distinct CDR3 sequences, 30% to 35% seen once. For this clonotype: Its specificity is not known.

This chain uses TRBV7-6 with TRBJ2-1; TRBD2 matches at 7 bases. The receptor was derived from a human donor in good health (CMV status not recorded). Some clones in this sample may be carry-over from other donors' samples. Sequencing used cultured CD8+ T cells from PBMCs, obtained from culture after CMV antigen stimulation. CDR3 DNA: TGTGCCAGCAGACAAACTACCCGGGGGGAGTTCTTC. Translating it yields CASRQTTRGEFF. Complete variable domain (other parts from reference TRBV7-6 and TRBJ2-1): GAGVSQSPRYKVTKRGQDVALRCDPISGHVSLYWYRQALGQGPEFLTYFNYEAQQDKSGLPNDRFSAERPEGSISTLTIQRTEQRDSAMYRCASRQTTRGEFFGPGTRLTVL.